The 19 T cell receptor beta chains presented below share a single source sample, sequenced in a study of T cell changes during pregnancy in multiple sclerosis. Clones were sequenced by immunoSEQ multiplex PCR, and TCRdb holds only the in-frame ones, with some missing. The profile shows around 56,000 clones, 75% to 90% of them singletons. Source: peripheral blood, taken after pregnancy. The receptors come from a female donor with multiple sclerosis, enrolled in a pregnancy study.

The chain uses TRBV18 and TRBJ1-3; D is possibly TRBD1 (5 bases). The V end lost 3 bases, the J end lost 2 bases, and 11 bases lay between the germline ends. Germline values: CDR1 KGHSH, CDR2 LQKENI. The length of the CDR3 is 15 residues. The CDR3 DNA sequence: TGTGCCAGCTCACCCCGCCCGGGGGCTGGAAACACCATATATTTT. Protein product: CASSPRPGAGNTIYF.

V is TRBV7-2 and J is TRBJ2-1; the D gene is possibly TRBD2 (6 bases). V was cut by 5 bases and J by 0 bases, with 11 bases left in between. The CDR3 consists of 15 residues. Germline assignment: CDR1 SGHTA and CDR2 FQGNSA. The CDR3 DNA sequence: TGTGCCAGCAGCCCCGGCGGGGCCTCCTACAATGAGCAGTTCTTC. Translated: CASSPGGASYNEQFF.

In nucleotides, the CDR3 is TGTGCCAGCAGGCCCTTTGGACAGGGAGGAGAAAAACTGTTTTTT. Encoded protein: CASRPFGQGGEKLFF. J is TRBJ1-4 and V is TRBV6-5; 8 positions match TRBD1. The ends lost 6 bases at V and 8 bases at J; junction bases unmatched: 11. Germline V CDR1 and CDR2: MNHEY, SVGAGI. The CDR3 runs to 15 residues.

This sequence joins TRBV6-5 and TRBJ2-1; D is possibly TRBD1 (5 bases). The germline V and J ends were trimmed by 0 bases and 10 bases, with 13 bases remaining between them. The CDR3 is 14 amino acids. Germline-derived CDR1 and CDR2 are MNHEY and SVGAGI. In nucleotides, the CDR3 is TGTGCCAGCAGTTACTCGATCCGGCAGGGCGAGCAGTTCTTC. Protein sequence: CASSYSIRQGEQFF.

This chain joins TRBV19 and TRBJ1-2, with 9 positions matching TRBD1. This CDR3 has 17 amino acids. The V and J ends lost 4 bases and 0 bases, in that order; junction bases with no gene match: 9. Germline V gene sequence: CDR1 LNHDA, CDR2 SQIVND (reference sequence). DNA of the CDR3: TGTGCCAGTAGTACCATCCGGGACAGGGAGACTAACTATGGCTACACCTTC. Amino acid sequence: CASSTIRDRETNYGYTF.

The chain combines TRBV15 with TRBJ1-3; D is undetermined. This CDR3 comprises 16 residues. Germline loops: CDR1 LNHNV, CDR2 YYDKDF (reference sequence). Trimming took off 3 bases at V and 0 bases at J, with 12 bases between the two ends. CDR3 bases: TGTGCCACCAGCAGGGTACAGAGTCACTCTGGAAACACCATATATTTT. Translation gives CATSRVQSHSGNTIYF. Full variable domain (missing parts from reference TRBV15 and TRBJ1-3): DAMVIQNPRYQVTQFGKPVTLSCSQTLNHNVMYWYQQKSSQAPKLLFHYYDKDFNNEADTPDNFQSRRPNTSFCFLDIRSPGLGDTAMYLCATSRVQSHSGNTIYFGEGSWLTVV.

The chain is built from TRBV5-4 and TRBJ2-5, with 8 bases fitting TRBD2. This CDR3 is built from 15 residues. Trimming cost V 0 bases and J 3 bases; bases outside gene matches: 4. CDR1 SGHNT and CDR2 YYREEE come from the germline V gene (reference sequence). CDR3 in DNA: TGTGCCAGCAGCTTGGGGGCGGGGGGCAAAGAGACCCAGTACTTC. The encoded protein is CASSLGAGGKETQYF. Complete variable domain (other parts from reference TRBV5-4 and TRBJ2-5): ETGVTQSPTHLIKTRGQQVTLRCSSQSGHNTVSWYQQALGQGPQFIFQYYREEENGRGNFPPRFSGLQFPNYSSELNVNALELDDSALYLCASSLGAGGKETQYFGPGTRLLVL.

The chain's CDR3 is CASSRGTGTFEAFF. DNA of the CDR3: TGCGCCAGCAGCCGAGGGACAGGGACGTTTGAAGCTTTCTTT. This chain connects TRBV4-3 to TRBJ1-1; 9 bases are a match to TRBD1. The germline CDR1 and CDR2 sequences are LGHNA and YSLEER. The CDR3 loop spans 14 amino acids. Trimming took 4 bases from V and 7 from J; bases not matched to a gene: 7.

This chain uses TRBV6-4 with TRBJ1-5; 7 positions match TRBD1. This CDR3 has 13 amino acids. Germline CDR1 MRHNA, CDR2 SNTAGT. Trimming removed 6 bases from V and 4 bases from J; junction bases left unmatched: 3. In DNA, the CDR3 is TGTGCCAGCAGCTTACAGGGGAATCAGCCCCAGCATTTT. Protein product: CASSLQGNQPQHF.

This clone appeared once. The rearrangement links TRBV30 to TRBJ1-1; D may be TRBD1 (6 bases). Trimming removed 1 base from V and 10 bases from J, with 19 bases in between. The germline CDR1 and CDR2 sequences are GTSNPN and SVGIG (reference sequence). This CDR3 has 14 amino acids. The chain's CDR3 is CAWSEGSGTQGAFF. The CDR3 DNA is TGTGCCTGGAGTGAGGGCAGTGGGACACAAGGAGCTTTCTTT.

The chain employs TRBV12-5 and TRBJ1-1, with TRBD1 as a possible D gene (6 bases). The germline gives CDR1 LGHNT, CDR2 FRNRAP. The CDR3 loop spans 14 amino acids. The V end lost 2 bases, the J end lost 2 bases, and 9 bases lay between the germline ends. The DNA for the CDR3 is TGTGCTAGTGGTTTGTACAGGGAAAACACTGAAGCTTTCTTT. This sequence encodes CASGLYRENTEAFF.

The chain recombines TRBV18 with TRBJ1-5; unclear D gene. Trimming left V 5 bases short and J 5 bases short, with 7 bases between. From germline, CDR1 is KGHSH and CDR2 LQKENI. The CDR3 length is 12 residues. The CDR3 DNA is TGTGCCAGCTCATACAGAGATCAGCCCCAGCATTTT. This gives the protein CASSYRDQPQHF.

In DNA, the CDR3 is TGTGCCAGCAGCTTAGGCAGGGGCCCCACTTCCTACGAGCAGTACTTC. Amino acids: CASSLGRGPTSYEQYF. V and J are TRBV7-9 and TRBJ2-7, with D possibly matching TRBD1 (6 bases). V was trimmed by 1 base and J by 1 base, leaving 14 bases between them. Germline V gene sequence: CDR1 SEHNR, CDR2 FQNEAQ (reference sequence). CDR3 length: 16 residues.

The chain is built from TRBV7-2 and TRBJ2-3; TRBD1 agrees at 7 bases. Germline V gene lookup returns CDR1 SGHTA and CDR2 FQGNSA. J lost 10 bases, V lost 4 bases, and 17 bases had no gene match. There are 16 residues in the CDR3. The CDR3 here is CASSSRQGQYPRPQYF. CDR3 nucleotides: TGTGCCAGCAGCTCCCGACAGGGACAATACCCCCGTCCGCAGTATTTT.

The J gene is TRBJ2-3, the V gene TRBV10-2, with 11 bases that match TRBD2. The CDR3 sequence is 15 residues long. V lost 6 bases and J lost 3; bases outside the gene matches: 5. CDR1 WSHSY and CDR2 SAAADI come from the germline V gene. CDR3 DNA: TGCGCCAGCAGCCTGACTAGCGGGGCGACAGATACGCAGTATTTT. Translating gives CASSLTSGATDTQYF.

The chain uses TRBV10-1 and TRBJ2-5, with 8 bases matching TRBD2. The CDR3 sequence is 15 residues long. The J segment lost 5 bases and the V segment lost 3 bases, leaving 8 bases of the junction unmatched. The germline V gene encodes CDR1 WNHNN and CDR2 SYGVQD (reference sequence). As DNA, the CDR3 is TGCGCCAGCAGTGAATCCAGCGGGGGCCGGGAGACCCAGTACTTC. It codes for CASSESSGGRETQYF.

This chain links TRBV7-2 with TRBJ2-3; perhaps TRBD2 as D (5 bases). Trimming removed 3 bases at V and 6 bases at J, with 16 bases between. Germline CDR1 reads SGHTA; CDR2 reads FQGNSA. The CDR3 is 15 residues long. The CDR3 bases are TGTGCCAGCAGCTTGTACGGCTGGGAGAGGGATACGCAGTATTTT. Translated, it gives CASSLYGWERDTQYF.

The CDR3 here is CASRERGGRYEQYF. The CDR3 nucleotides read TGTGCCAGCAGAGAAAGGGGGGGGCGATACGAGCAGTACTTC. This sequence joins TRBV28 and TRBJ2-7; TRBD2 might be the D (7 bases). The CDR3 spans 14 residues. Trimming shortened V by 6 bases and J by 4 bases, and 16 bases separated the two germline ends. The germline gives CDR1 MDHEN, CDR2 SYDVKM. The full variable domain, completed using reference TRBV28 and TRBJ2-7, is DVKVTQSSRYLVKRTGEKVFLECVQDMDHENMFWYRQDPGLGLRLIYFSYDVKMKEKGDIPEGYSVSREKKERFSLILESASTNQTSMYLCASRERGGRYEQYFGPGTRLTVT.

The CDR3 reads CASSPLGRGGGQFF. CDR3 DNA sequence: TGTGCCAGCAGCCCGCTTGGGCGGGGAGGTGGGCAGTTCTTC. This chain joins TRBV11-2 and TRBJ2-1; D is possibly TRBD2 (6 bases). V was pared by 5 bases and J by 12 bases, with 20 bases between. The CDR3 sequence is 14 residues long. Per germline, CDR1 SGHAT and CDR2 FQNNGV.